This TCR beta chain was recorded in a study of low-dose radiotherapy and immunotherapy resistance in tumors. Study as a whole: For Cohort 1, fractions of 0.5 Gy were given every 2 weeks, reaching 6.5 Gy overall. Oral administration of aspirin 300 mg daily occurred for four cycles, commencing at cycle 1 day 1. It was every two weeks, one day before radiation and immunotherapy, that intravenous cyclophosphamide 200 mg/m2 was given.

This clonotype was seen ten or more times. Germline V gene data show CDR1 as SQVTM and CDR2 as ANQGSEA. The CDR3 extends over 13 amino acids. Trimming at V came to 2 bases and at J to 4 bases, leaving 2 bases not matched to a gene. Priming of first-strand cDNA relied on TRAV- and TRBV-specific primers (covering alpha and beta chains). TCR amplification used 15 to 20 PCR cycles, a constant-region primer and a V-primer adapter. In TCRdb, the reads were re-called with MiXCR into one record per CDR3 protein. The sample includes 64,000 or so distinct CDR3 sequences, more than 20% of them seen just once. Indicated time point: before trial treatment. Low-dose radiotherapy, low-dose cyclophosphamide, aspirin, ipilimumab and nivolumab were all given to the donors.

The sequence derives from a male donor with rectosigmoid adenocarcinoma. The chain employs TRBV29-1 and TRBJ2-1; 7 nucleotides agree with TRBD2. The input for sequencing was PBMCs, taken before treatment. The CDR3 protein is CSVEKAGYNEQFF. The CDR3 DNA reads TGCAGCGTTGAAAAAGCGGGGTACAATGAGCAGTTCTTC.